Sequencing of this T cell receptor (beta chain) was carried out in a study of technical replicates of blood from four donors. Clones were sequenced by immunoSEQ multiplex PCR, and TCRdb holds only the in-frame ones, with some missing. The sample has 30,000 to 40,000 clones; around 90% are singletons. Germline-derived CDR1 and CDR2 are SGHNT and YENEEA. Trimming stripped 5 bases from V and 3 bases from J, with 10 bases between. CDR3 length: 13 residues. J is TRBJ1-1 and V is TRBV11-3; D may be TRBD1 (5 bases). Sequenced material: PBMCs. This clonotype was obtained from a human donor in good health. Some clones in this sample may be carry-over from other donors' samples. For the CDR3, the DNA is TGTGCCAGCAGCCAAAAGGGGTACACTGAAGCTTTCTTT. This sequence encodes CASSQKGYTEAFF.